These T cell receptor beta chains were read from a single sample in a study of T cell responses to AZD1222 COVID-19 vaccine. Profiled with immunoSEQ multiplex PCR; TCRdb holds only in-frame clones, not every one. The sample records more than 150,000 clones, 85% to 95% being singletons. The material was peripheral blood, obtained on day 0 of AZD1222 vaccination. The source of these receptors is an adult in good health. CDR3s include the opening cysteine and the closing phenylalanine or tryptophan. Fields, in order: CDR3 DNA, CDR3 protein, D gene, V gene, J gene, clone size. A D gene is named only where the DNA matches it firmly. Size is stated for part of the rows, as once, few or many counts, or as a class when the clone is expanded.

CDR3 DNA: TGTGCCAGCTCAAGAGGGCCAGGGACCTCTCAGCCCCAGCATTTT
CDR3 protein: CASSRGPGTSQPQHF
D gene: .
V gene: TRBV18
J gene: TRBJ1-5
clone size: .

CDR3 DNA: TGTGCCAGCACCTCGGGACAGAACCCCAACGAGCAGTACTTC
CDR3 protein: CASTSGQNPNEQYF
D gene: TRBD1
V gene: TRBV7-9
J gene: TRBJ2-7
clone size: .

CDR3 DNA: TGTGCCAGCTCCTACCCAGGAGGCTCCCGAGCAACTAATGAAAAACTGTTTTTT
CDR3 protein: CASSYPGGSRATNEKLFF
D gene: .
V gene: TRBV18
J gene: TRBJ1-4
clone size: .

CDR3 DNA: TGTGCCAGCAGCTTGAGGGTCTTAAGCTCTGGAAACACCATATATTTT
CDR3 protein: CASSLRVLSSGNTIYF
D gene: .
V gene: TRBV5-6
J gene: TRBJ1-3
clone size: .

CDR3 DNA: TGCAGCGTTGTCCCAGCGGGAGGGCCAGATACGCAGTATTTT
CDR3 protein: CSVVPAGGPDTQYF
D gene: TRBD2
V gene: TRBV29-1
J gene: TRBJ2-3
clone size: .

CDR3 DNA: TGTGCCAGTAGTGGGACCAGACAGGGGTACACTGAAGCTTTCTTT
CDR3 protein: CASSGTRQGYTEAFF
D gene: TRBD1
V gene: TRBV19
J gene: TRBJ1-1
clone size: .

CDR3 DNA: TGTGCCAGCAGCCCCCGGCTGGGCACTGAAGCTTTCTTT
CDR3 protein: CASSPRLGTEAFF
D gene: .
V gene: TRBV7-9
J gene: TRBJ1-1
clone size: .

CDR3 DNA: TGCGCCAGCAGCTTGGGGGACATATCAGGGGAAGGCTACACCTTC
CDR3 protein: CASSLGDISGEGYTF
D gene: .
V gene: TRBV5-1
J gene: TRBJ1-2
clone size: few

CDR3 DNA: TGTGCCAGCAGCTGGGGTGGGGCAGGGGATCAGCCCCAGCATTTT
CDR3 protein: CASSWGGAGDQPQHF
D gene: .
V gene: TRBV28
J gene: TRBJ1-5
clone size: .

CDR3 DNA: TGCGCCAGCAGCTCCACCGGGACACCCCCTGACGAGCAGTACTTC
CDR3 protein: CASSSTGTPPDEQYF
D gene: .
V gene: TRBV5-1
J gene: TRBJ2-7
clone size: .

CDR3 DNA: TGCAGTGCTAGTATCCTGGGTGGAAACACCATATATTTT
CDR3 protein: CSASILGGNTIYF
D gene: .
V gene: TRBV20-1
J gene: TRBJ1-3
clone size: once

CDR3 DNA: TGTGCCAGCAGCTCGTTTGTGTCCTACAATGAGCAGTTCTTC
CDR3 protein: CASSSFVSYNEQFF
D gene: .
V gene: TRBV3-1/TRBV3-2
J gene: TRBJ2-1
clone size: .

CDR3 DNA: TGTGCCAGCAGCCAGGACAGGAGATTCCAAGAGACCCAGTACTTC
CDR3 protein: CASSQDRRFQETQYF
D gene: TRBD1
V gene: TRBV6-5
J gene: TRBJ2-5
clone size: .

CDR3 DNA: TGTGCCAGCAGCTTGGTGGCCGGGACAGCGAACACTGAAGCTTTCTTT
CDR3 protein: CASSLVAGTANTEAFF
D gene: TRBD1
V gene: TRBV5-5
J gene: TRBJ1-1
clone size: .

CDR3 DNA: TGTGCCAGCGGGGGACAGGGGTCCGGGGAGCTGTTTTTT
CDR3 protein: CASGGQGSGELFF
D gene: TRBD1
V gene: TRBV2
J gene: TRBJ2-2
clone size: .

CDR3 DNA: TGTGCCTGGAGTGTAGGGGTCAGCGAGCAGTACTTC
CDR3 protein: CAWSVGVSEQYF
D gene: .
V gene: TRBV30
J gene: TRBJ2-7
clone size: .

CDR3 DNA: TGTGCCAGCAGTGTAACAGCGGGGGCCCCCGGAGATACGCAGTATTTT
CDR3 protein: CASSVTAGAPGDTQYF
D gene: TRBD2
V gene: TRBV6-1
J gene: TRBJ2-3
clone size: .

CDR3 DNA: TGTGCCAGCAGCTTAGTAGGGGGGGACGCTTTCTTT
CDR3 protein: CASSLVGGDAFF
D gene: .
V gene: TRBV7-3
J gene: TRBJ1-1
clone size: .

CDR3 DNA: TGTGCCAGCAGCCAAGTCATCGGTCCCGACAGGGGCAGTTCCTACGAGCAGTACTTC
CDR3 protein: CASSQVIGPDRGSSYEQYF
D gene: TRBD1
V gene: TRBV4-2
J gene: TRBJ2-7
clone size: .

CDR3 DNA: TGTGCCAGCAGCCAAGATTGGGGGCCGGACTATGGCTACACCTTC
CDR3 protein: CASSQDWGPDYGYTF
D gene: .
V gene: TRBV4-2
J gene: TRBJ1-2
clone size: .